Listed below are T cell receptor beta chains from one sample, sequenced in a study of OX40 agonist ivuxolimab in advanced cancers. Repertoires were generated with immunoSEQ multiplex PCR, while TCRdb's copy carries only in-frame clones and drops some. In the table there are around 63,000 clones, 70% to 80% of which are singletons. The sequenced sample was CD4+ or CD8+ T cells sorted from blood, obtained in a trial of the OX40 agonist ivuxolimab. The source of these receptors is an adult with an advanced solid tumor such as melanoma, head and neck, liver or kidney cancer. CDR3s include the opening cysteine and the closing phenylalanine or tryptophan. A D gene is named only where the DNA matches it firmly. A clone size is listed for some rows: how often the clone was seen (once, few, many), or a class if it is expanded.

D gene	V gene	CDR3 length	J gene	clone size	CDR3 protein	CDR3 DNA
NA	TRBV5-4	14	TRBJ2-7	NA	CASSFLGETYEQYF	TGTGCCAGCAGCTTCCTGGGGGAGACCTACGAGCAGTACTTC
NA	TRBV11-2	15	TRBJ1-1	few	CASSLAGSMNTEAFF	TGTGCCAGCAGCTTGGCGGGGTCGATGAACACTGAAGCTTTCTTT
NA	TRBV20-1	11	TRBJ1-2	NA	CSAAELGGYTF	TGCAGTGCAGCGGAGCTAGGGGGCTACACCTTC
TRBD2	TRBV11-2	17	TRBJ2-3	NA	CASSLRLAGTSTDTQYF	TGTGCCAGCAGCTTAAGACTAGCGGGGACTAGCACAGATACGCAGTATTTT
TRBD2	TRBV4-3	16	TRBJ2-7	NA	CASSQDTSGSSYEQYF	TGCGCCAGCAGCCAAGATACTAGCGGAAGCTCCTACGAGCAGTACTTC
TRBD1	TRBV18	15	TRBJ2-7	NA	CASSPLGQGAGEQYF	TGTGCCAGCTCACCGCTGGGACAGGGGGCGGGGGAGCAGTACTTC
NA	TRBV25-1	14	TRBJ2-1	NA	CASSWGYSYNEQFF	TGTGCCAGCTCCTGGGGGTACTCCTACAATGAGCAGTTCTTC
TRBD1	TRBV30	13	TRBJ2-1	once	CAWDRDSYNEQFF	TGTGCCTGGGACAGGGACTCCTACAATGAGCAGTTCTTC
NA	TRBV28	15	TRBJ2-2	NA	CASSFSRGRTGELFF	TGTGCCAGCAGTTTCTCCAGGGGTCGTACCGGGGAGCTGTTTTTT
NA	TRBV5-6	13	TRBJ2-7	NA	CTSSLTAAYEQYF	TGTACCAGCAGCTTGACAGCCGCCTACGAGCAGTACTTC
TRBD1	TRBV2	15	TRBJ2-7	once	CASIRGQGLAYEQYF	TGTGCCAGCATTCGAGGACAGGGTTTGGCCTACGAGCAGTACTTC
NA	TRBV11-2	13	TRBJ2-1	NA	CASMRDNYNEQFF	TGTGCCAGCATGCGGGACAACTACAATGAGCAGTTCTTC
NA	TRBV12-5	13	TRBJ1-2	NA	CASGRRDYGGYTF	TGTGCTAGTGGCAGACGGGACTATGGAGGCTACACCTTC
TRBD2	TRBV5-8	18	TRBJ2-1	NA	CASSLDLLSGRSYNEQFF	TGTGCCAGCAGCTTGGACCTACTTAGCGGGAGGTCCTACAATGAGCAGTTCTTC
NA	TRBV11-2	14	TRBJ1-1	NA	CASSLGFEGPQAFF	TGTGCCAGCAGCTTAGGTTTTGAGGGTCCCCAAGCTTTCTTT
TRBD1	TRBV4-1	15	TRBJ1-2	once	CASSQETGGWYGYTF	TGCGCCAGCAGCCAAGAAACAGGGGGCTGGTATGGCTACACCTTC
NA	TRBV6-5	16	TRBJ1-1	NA	CASSYEPTELKPEAFF	TGTGCCAGCAGTTACGAACCGACAGAACTTAAGCCCGAAGCTTTCTTT
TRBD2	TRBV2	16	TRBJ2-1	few	CASSEFTSGAVNEQFF	TGTGCCAGCAGTGAGTTTACTAGCGGAGCTGTCAATGAGCAGTTCTTC
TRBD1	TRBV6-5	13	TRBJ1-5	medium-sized	CASGTGVNQPQHF	TGTGCCAGCGGGACAGGGGTCAACCAGCCCCAGCATTTT
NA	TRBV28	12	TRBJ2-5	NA	CSPGARRETQYF	TGTTCCCCAGGGGCACGGCGAGAGACCCAGTACTTC
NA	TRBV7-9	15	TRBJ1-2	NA	CASSLVHFLGDGYTF	TGTGCCAGCAGCCTAGTCCATTTCTTAGGGGATGGCTACACCTTC
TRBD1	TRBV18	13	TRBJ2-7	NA	CASSPGQVYEQYF	TGTGCCAGCTCACCCGGACAGGTCTACGAGCAGTACTTC
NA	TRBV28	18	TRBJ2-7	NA	CASSLTLARGPLYYEQYF	TGTGCCAGCAGTTTAACCCTGGCTCGAGGACCGCTTTACTACGAGCAGTACTTC
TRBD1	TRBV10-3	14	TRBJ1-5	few	CAISLGQSNQPQHF	TGTGCCATCAGCCTGGGACAGAGCAATCAGCCCCAGCATTTT
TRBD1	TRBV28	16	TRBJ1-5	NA	CASTLDRGGLGQPQHF	TGTGCCAGCACCTTGGACAGGGGAGGATTGGGACAGCCCCAGCATTTT
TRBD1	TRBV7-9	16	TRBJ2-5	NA	CASSPARDRGGETQYF	TGTGCCAGCAGCCCAGCCCGGGACAGGGGAGGGGAGACCCAGTACTTC
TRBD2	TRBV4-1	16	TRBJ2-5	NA	CASSPTLAGGVETQYF	TGCGCCAGCAGCCCCACACTAGCGGGGGGTGTCGAGACCCAGTACTTC
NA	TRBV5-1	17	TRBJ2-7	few	CASSLADGGTLSYEQYF	TGCGCCAGCAGCTTGGCCGACGGTGGGACCCTCTCCTACGAGCAGTACTTC
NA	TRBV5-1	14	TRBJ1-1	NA	CASNPGTKNTEAFF	TGCGCCAGCAATCCCGGGACAAAGAACACTGAAGCTTTCTTT
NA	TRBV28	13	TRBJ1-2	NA	CASSSGANYGYTF	TGTGCCAGCAGTTCAGGGGCTAACTATGGCTACACCTTC
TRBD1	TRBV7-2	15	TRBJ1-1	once	CASSRRGRGDTEAFF	TGTGCCAGCAGCAGACGGGGCAGGGGGGACACTGAAGCTTTCTTT
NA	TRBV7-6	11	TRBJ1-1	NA	CASSFGDEAFF	TGTGCCAGCAGCTTCGGGGACGAAGCTTTCTTT
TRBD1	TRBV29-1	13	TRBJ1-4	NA	CSVMTGGREKLFF	TGCAGCGTGATGACAGGGGGCCGAGAAAAACTGTTTTTT
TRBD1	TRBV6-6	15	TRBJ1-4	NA	CASSYSNRGNEKLFF	TGTGCCAGCAGTTACTCGAACAGGGGGAACGAAAAACTGTTTTTT
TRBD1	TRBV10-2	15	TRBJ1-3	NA	CASSESDRVANTIYF	TGCGCCAGCAGTGAGTCGGACAGGGTTGCAAACACCATATATTTT
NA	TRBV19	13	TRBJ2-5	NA	CASRRLDQETQYF	TGTGCCAGTAGAAGACTGGATCAAGAGACCCAGTACTTC
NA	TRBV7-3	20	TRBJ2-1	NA	CASSLTGRDPGVQRGNEQFF	TGTGCCAGCAGCTTAACGGGGCGAGACCCTGGGGTCCAGAGGGGCAATGAGCAGTTCTTC
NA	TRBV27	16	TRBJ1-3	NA	CASSLRGGSSGNTIYF	TGTGCCAGCAGTTTAAGGGGTGGGAGCTCTGGAAACACCATATATTTT